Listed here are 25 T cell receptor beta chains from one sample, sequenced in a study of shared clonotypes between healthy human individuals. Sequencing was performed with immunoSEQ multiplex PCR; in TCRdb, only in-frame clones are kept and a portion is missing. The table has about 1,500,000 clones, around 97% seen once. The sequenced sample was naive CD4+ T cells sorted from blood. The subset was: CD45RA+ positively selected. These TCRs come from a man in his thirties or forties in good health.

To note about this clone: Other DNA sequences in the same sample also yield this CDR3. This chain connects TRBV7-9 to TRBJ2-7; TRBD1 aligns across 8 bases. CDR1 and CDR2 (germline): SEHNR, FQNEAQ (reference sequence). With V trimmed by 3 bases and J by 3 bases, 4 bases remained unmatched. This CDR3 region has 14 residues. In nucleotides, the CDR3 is TGTGCCAGCAGCTTGCAGGGGGCAAGCTACGAGCAGTACTTC. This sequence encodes CASSLQGASYEQYF.

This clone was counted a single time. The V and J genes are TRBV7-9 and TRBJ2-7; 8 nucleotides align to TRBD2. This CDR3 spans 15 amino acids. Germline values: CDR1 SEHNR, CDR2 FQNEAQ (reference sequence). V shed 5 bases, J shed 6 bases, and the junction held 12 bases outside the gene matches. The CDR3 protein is CASSPLSGGPGEQYF. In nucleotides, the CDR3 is TGTGCCAGCAGCCCCCTATCGGGAGGGCCTGGCGAGCAGTACTTC.

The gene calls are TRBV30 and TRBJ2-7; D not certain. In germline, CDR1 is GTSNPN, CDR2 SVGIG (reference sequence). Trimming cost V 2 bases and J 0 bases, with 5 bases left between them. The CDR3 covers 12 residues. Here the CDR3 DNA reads TGTGCCTGGAGTCCGTTCTCCTACGAGCAGTACTTC. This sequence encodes CAWSPFSYEQYF.

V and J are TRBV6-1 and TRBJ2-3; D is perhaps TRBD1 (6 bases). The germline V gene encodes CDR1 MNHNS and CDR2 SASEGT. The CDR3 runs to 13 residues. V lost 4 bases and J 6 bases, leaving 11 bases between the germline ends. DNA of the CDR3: TGTGCCAGCAGTGGGAACAGGGCCGATACGCAGTATTTT. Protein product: CASSGNRADTQYF.

The CDR3 sequence is CASSFRQGTYNEQFF. The CDR3, as DNA: TGTGCCAGCAGTTTCAGGCAGGGGACCTACAATGAGCAGTTCTTC. The chain couples TRBV27 to TRBJ2-1; weak D call: TRBD1 (6 bases). The CDR3 is 15 residues long. V dropped 3 bases and J dropped 2 bases, with 11 bases sitting between them. Germline-derived CDR1 and CDR2 are MNHEY and SMNVEV (reference sequence).

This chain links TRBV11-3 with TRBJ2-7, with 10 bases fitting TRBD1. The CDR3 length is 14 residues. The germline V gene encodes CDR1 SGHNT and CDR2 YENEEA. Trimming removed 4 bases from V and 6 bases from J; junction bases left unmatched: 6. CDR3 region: CASSSGTGAGEQYF. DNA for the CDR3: TGTGCCAGCAGCTCCGGGACAGGGGCGGGCGAGCAGTACTTC.

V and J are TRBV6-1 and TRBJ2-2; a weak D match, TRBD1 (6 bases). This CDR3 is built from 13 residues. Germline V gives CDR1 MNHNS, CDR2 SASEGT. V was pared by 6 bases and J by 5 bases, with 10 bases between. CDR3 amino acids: CASSPRGTGELFF. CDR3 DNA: TGTGCCAGCAGCCCCAGGGGAACCGGGGAGCTGTTTTTT.

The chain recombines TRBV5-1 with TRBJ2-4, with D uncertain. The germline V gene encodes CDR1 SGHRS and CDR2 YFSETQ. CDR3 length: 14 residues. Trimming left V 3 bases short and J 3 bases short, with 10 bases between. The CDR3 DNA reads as TGCGCCAGCAGCTCGACCGTCGACAAAAACATTCAGTACTTC. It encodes CASSSTVDKNIQYF.

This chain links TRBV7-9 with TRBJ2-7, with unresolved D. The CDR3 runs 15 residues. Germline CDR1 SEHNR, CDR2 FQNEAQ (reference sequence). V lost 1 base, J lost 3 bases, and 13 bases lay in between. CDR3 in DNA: TGTGCCAGCAGCTTAGGACAAAATAAGTACTACGAGCAGTACTTC. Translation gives CASSLGQNKYYEQYF.

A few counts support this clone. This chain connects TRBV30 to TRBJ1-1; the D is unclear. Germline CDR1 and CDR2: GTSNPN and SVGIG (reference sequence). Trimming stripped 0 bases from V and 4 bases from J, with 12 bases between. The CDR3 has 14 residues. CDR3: CAWSVESSFTEAFF. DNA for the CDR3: TGTGCCTGGAGTGTTGAATCCAGTTTCACTGAAGCTTTCTTT.

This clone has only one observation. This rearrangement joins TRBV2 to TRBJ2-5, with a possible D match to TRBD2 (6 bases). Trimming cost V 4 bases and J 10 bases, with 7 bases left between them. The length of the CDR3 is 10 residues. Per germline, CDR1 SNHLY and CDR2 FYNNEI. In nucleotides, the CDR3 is TGTGCCAGCAGTGGGGGAGGCCAGTACTTC. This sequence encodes CASSGGGQYF.

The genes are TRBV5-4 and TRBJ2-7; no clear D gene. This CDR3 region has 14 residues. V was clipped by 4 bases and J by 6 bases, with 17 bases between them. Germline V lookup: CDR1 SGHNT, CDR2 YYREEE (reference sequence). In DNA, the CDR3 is TGTGCCAGCAGCCTTGGCCATCCTACGAGCGAGCAGTACTTC. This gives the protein CASSLGHPTSEQYF.

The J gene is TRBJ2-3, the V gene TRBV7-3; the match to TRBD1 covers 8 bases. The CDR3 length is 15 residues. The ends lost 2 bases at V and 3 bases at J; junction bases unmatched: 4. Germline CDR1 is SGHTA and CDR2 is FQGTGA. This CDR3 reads CASSLPGGATDTQYF. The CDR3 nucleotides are TGTGCCAGCAGCTTACCAGGGGGCGCGACAGATACGCAGTATTTT.

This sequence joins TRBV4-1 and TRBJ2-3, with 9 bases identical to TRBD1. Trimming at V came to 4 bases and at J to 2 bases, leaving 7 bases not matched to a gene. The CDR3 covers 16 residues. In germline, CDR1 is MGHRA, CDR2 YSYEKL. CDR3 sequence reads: CASSLTGQGVTDTQYF. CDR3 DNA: TGCGCCAGCAGCCTGACGGGACAGGGAGTCACAGATACGCAGTATTTT.

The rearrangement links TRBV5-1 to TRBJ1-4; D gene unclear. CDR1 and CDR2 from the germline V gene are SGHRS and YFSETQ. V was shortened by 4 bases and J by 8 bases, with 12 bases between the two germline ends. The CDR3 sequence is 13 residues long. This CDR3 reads CASSPDFFEKLFF. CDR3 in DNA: TGCGCCAGCAGCCCGGACTTTTTCGAAAAACTGTTTTTT.

The CDR3 spells CASSLEKSASSYNEQFF. CDR3 nucleotides: TGTGCCAGCAGCTTAGAAAAAAGCGCGAGCTCCTACAATGAGCAGTTCTTC. This chain joins TRBV11-3 and TRBJ2-1; D remains unclear. The V end was cut by 0 bases, the J end by 0 bases, with 12 bases between. This CDR3 comprises 17 residues. Per the germline V gene, CDR1 is SGHNT and CDR2 is YENEEA.

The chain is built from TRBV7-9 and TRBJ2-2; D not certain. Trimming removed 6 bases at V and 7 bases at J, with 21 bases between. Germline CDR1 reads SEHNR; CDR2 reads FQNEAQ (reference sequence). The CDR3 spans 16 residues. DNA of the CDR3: TGTGCCAGCAGATTTACCCCCAAGGGTGCGGTCGGGGAGCTGTTTTTT. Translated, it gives CASRFTPKGAVGELFF.

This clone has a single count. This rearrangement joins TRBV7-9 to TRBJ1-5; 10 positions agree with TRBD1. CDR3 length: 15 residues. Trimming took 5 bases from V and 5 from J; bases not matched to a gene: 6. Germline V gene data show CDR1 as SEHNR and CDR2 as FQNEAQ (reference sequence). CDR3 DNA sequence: TGTGCCAGCAGCGCGACCGGGACAGGGGATCAGCCCCAGCATTTT. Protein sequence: CASSATGTGDQPQHF.

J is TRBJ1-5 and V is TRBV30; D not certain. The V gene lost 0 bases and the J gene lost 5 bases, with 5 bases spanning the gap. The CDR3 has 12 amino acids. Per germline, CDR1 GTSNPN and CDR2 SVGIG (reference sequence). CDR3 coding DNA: TGTGCCTGGAGTGTAAGGGATCAGCCCCAGCATTTT. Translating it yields CAWSVRDQPQHF.

DNA for the CDR3: TGTGCCAGCAGCCAACCTCCCCGCGGGGGCTACAATGAGCAGTTCTTC. Protein: CASSQPPRGGYNEQFF. This rearrangement joins TRBV11-2 to TRBJ2-1; TRBD2 matches 7 bases. This CDR3 comprises 16 residues. Looked up from germline, CDR1 is SGHAT and CDR2 is FQNNGV. V shed 5 bases, J shed 3 bases, and the junction held 10 bases outside the gene matches. Complete variable domain (other parts from reference TRBV11-2 and TRBJ2-1): EAGVAQSPRYKIIEKRQSVAFWCNPISGHATLYWYQQILGQGPKLLIQFQNNGVVDDSQLPKDRFSAERLKGVDSTLKIQPAKLEDSAVYLCASSQPPRGGYNEQFFGPGTRLTVL.

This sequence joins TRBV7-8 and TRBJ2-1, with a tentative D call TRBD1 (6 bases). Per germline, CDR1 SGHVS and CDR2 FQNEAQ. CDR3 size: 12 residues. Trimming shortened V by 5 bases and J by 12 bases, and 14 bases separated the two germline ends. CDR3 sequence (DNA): TGTGCCAGCAGCAATACAGGGCTGAGGCAGTTCTTC. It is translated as CASSNTGLRQFF.

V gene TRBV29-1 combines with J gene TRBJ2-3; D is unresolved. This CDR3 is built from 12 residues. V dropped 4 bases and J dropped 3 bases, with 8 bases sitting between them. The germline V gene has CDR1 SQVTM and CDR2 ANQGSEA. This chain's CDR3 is CSVVSNTDTQYF. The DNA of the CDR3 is TGCAGCGTTGTTAGTAATACAGATACGCAGTATTTT.

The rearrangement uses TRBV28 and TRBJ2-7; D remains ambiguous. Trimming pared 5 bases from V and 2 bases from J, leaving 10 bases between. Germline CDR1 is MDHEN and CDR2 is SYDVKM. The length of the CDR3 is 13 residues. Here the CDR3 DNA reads TGTGCCAGCAGTGGAGAGACGACCTACGAGCAGTACTTC. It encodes CASSGETTYEQYF. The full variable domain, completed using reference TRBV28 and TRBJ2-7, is DVKVTQSSRYLVKRTGEKVFLECVQDMDHENMFWYRQDPGLGLRLIYFSYDVKMKEKGDIPEGYSVSREKKERFSLILESASTNQTSMYLCASSGETTYEQYFGPGTRLTVT.

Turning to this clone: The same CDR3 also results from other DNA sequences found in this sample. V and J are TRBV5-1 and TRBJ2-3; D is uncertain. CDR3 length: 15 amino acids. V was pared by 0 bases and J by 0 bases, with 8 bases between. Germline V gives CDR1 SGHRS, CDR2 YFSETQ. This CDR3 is CASSLVPESTDTQYF. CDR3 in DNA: TGCGCCAGCAGCTTGGTTCCGGAAAGCACAGATACGCAGTATTTT.

The CDR3 loop is CASSHLVGSSTYNEQFF. CDR3 in DNA: TGTGCCAGCAGTCACCTCGTAGGGTCGTCAACCTACAATGAGCAGTTCTTC. The rearrangement links TRBV27 to TRBJ2-1; D ambiguous. Germline V lookup: CDR1 MNHEY, CDR2 SMNVEV (reference sequence). V lost 5 bases to trimming and J lost 2 bases, with 19 bases between them. The CDR3 covers 17 residues.